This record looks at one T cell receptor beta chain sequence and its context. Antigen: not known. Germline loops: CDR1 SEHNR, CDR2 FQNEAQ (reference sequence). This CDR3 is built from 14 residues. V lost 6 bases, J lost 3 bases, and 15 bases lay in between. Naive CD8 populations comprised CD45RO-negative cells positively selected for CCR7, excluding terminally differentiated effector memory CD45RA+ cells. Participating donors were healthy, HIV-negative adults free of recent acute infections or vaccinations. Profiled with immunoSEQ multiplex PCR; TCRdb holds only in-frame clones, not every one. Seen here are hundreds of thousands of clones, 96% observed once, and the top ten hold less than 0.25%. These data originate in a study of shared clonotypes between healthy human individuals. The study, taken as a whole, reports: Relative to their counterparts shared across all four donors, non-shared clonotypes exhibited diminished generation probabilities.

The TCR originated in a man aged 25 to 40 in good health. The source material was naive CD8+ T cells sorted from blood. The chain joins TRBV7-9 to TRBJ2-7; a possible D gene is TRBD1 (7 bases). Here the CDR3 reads CASSQGGRIYEQYF. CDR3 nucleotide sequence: TGTGCCAGCAGTCAGGGGGGCAGGATCTACGAGCAGTACTTC.